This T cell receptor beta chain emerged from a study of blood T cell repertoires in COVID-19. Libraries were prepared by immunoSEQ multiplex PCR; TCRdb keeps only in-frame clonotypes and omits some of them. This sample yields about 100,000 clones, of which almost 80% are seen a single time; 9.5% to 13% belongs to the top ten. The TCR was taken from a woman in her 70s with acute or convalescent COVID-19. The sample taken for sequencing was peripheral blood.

This CDR3 is CASSVDRGWDTQYF. CDR3 DNA sequence: TGTGCCAGCAGCGTAGACAGGGGTTGGGATACGCAGTATTTT. This chain links TRBV9 with TRBJ2-3; 7 bases are a match to TRBD1. The CDR3 sequence is 14 residues long. The V segment lost 0 bases and the J segment 6 bases; nucleotides outside the gene matches: 4. Per the germline V gene, CDR1 is SGDLS and CDR2 is YYNGEE.